One sample yielded the 12 T cell receptor beta chains listed below, sequenced in a study of CD8 T cells in Susac syndrome. When the RNA was reverse transcribed, random hexamers were used with an input of roughly 0.5 to 1 ug. In TCRdb, the immunoSEQ multiplex PCR reads were re-called with MiXCR into one record per CDR3 protein. The profile shows around 170,000 distinct CDR3 sequences, approximately 90% of them singletons. The sample taken for sequencing was CD4+ T cells from PBMCs. The receptors were sampled from a human donor in good health.

The CDR3 DNA is TGTGCCAGCAGCTTACCCTCGCGGGGGGGCGATGAGCAGTTCTTC. Protein sequence: CASSLPSRGGDEQFF. V and J are TRBV7-3 and TRBJ2-1, with 9 bases matching TRBD2. V trimming: 2 bases; J trimming: 8 bases; junction bases outside the gene matches: 7. The CDR3 length is 15 residues. CDR1 is SGHTA and CDR2 is FQGTGA in the germline V gene.

This chain links TRBV7-9 with TRBJ1-4, with TRBD1 as a possible D gene (6 bases). This CDR3 has 17 residues. Germline assignment: CDR1 SEHNR and CDR2 FQNEAQ (reference sequence). Trimming pared 2 bases from V and 7 bases from J, leaving 20 bases between. The CDR3 DNA reads as TGTGCCAGCAGCTTAATTGGGTCCGGGGGCGTAAGTGAAAAACTGTTTTTT. Translated: CASSLIGSGGVSEKLFF.

This chain links TRBV28 with TRBJ2-4, with a possible D match to TRBD2 (5 bases). The CDR3 consists of 12 residues. V was cut by 2 bases and J by 12 bases, with 11 bases left in between. Germline V CDR1 and CDR2: MDHEN, SYDVKM. The CDR3 spells CASSLVLGGQYF. In DNA form, the CDR3 reads TGTGCCAGCAGTTTAGTCCTAGGAGGTCAGTACTTC. Variable domain in full (rest from reference TRBV28 and TRBJ2-4): DVKVTQSSRYLVKRTGEKVFLECVQDMDHENMFWYRQDPGLGLRLIYFSYDVKMKEKGDIPEGYSVSREKKERFSLILESASTNQTSMYLCASSLVLGGQYFGAGTRLSVL.

This sequence joins TRBV20-1 and TRBJ2-5; 8 bases fit TRBD2. The V gene's germline CDR1 is DFQATT and CDR2 SNEGSKA (reference sequence). The V and J ends lost 3 bases and 3 bases, in that order; junction bases with no gene match: 3. The CDR3 has 13 amino acids. CDR3 sequence (DNA): TGCAGTGCTAGCGGGGGGGCCGAAGAGACCCAGTACTTC. Translation: CSASGGAEETQYF.

This chain uses TRBV6-5 with TRBJ1-1, with 7 bases identical to TRBD1. CDR3 length: 14 amino acids. Germline loops: CDR1 MNHEY, CDR2 SVGAGI. The V segment lost 5 bases and the J segment 3 bases; nucleotides outside the gene matches: 6. CDR3: CASSEQGRYTEAFF. The DNA for the CDR3 is TGTGCCAGCAGTGAACAGGGGCGGTACACTGAAGCTTTCTTT.

A single count supports this clonotype. The chain employs TRBV30 and TRBJ1-1; D gene unclear. V was clipped by 0 bases and J by 1 base, with 9 bases between them. Germline CDR1 is GTSNPN and CDR2 is SVGIG (reference sequence). CDR3 length: 14 residues. CDR3 protein: CAWSVVGGNTEAFF. The CDR3 DNA is TGTGCCTGGAGTGTAGTAGGTGGGAACACTGAAGCTTTCTTT.

V and J are TRBV4-3 and TRBJ1-2, with a tentative D call TRBD1 (5 bases). CDR1 is LGHNA and CDR2 is YSLEER in the germline V gene. The ends were cut back, 0 bases at V and 5 bases at J, with 13 bases in the middle. The CDR3 has 15 residues. The CDR3 spells CASSQDFETEYGYTF. The CDR3 coding sequence is TGCGCCAGCAGCCAAGATTTCGAGACAGAATATGGCTACACCTTC.

The CDR3 loop is CASSLDTVKGYQETQYF. In DNA, the CDR3 is TGTGCCAGCAGCTTAGATACGGTGAAGGGGTACCAAGAGACCCAGTACTTC. This chain links TRBV11-2 with TRBJ2-5; a weak D match, TRBD1 (5 bases). The CDR3 covers 17 residues. V was trimmed by 0 bases and J by 0 bases, leaving 14 bases between them. Per the germline V gene, CDR1 is SGHAT and CDR2 is FQNNGV.

This clonotype occurred once. The chain links TRBV2 to TRBJ2-3, with 8 bases lining up with TRBD1. The CDR3 has 16 residues. Trimming at V came to 8 bases and at J to 1 base, leaving 11 bases not matched to a gene. The germline V gene encodes CDR1 SNHLY and CDR2 FYNNEI. The DNA for the CDR3 is TGTGCCAGCCCACAACCGGGGGACAGGCGCACAGATACGCAGTATTTT. It encodes CASPQPGDRRTDTQYF.

The chain couples TRBV27 to TRBJ2-7, with 10 bases that match TRBD1. This CDR3 has 14 residues. Unmatched junction bases numbered 8, after V lost 6 bases and J lost 6 bases. The germline V gene encodes CDR1 MNHEY and CDR2 SMNVEV (reference sequence). CDR3 sequence (DNA): TGTGCCAGCAGAAGAGACAGGGGGCTGAGCGAGCAGTACTTC. It codes for CASRRDRGLSEQYF.

V and J are TRBV28 and TRBJ2-7, with D possibly being TRBD1 (6 bases). Germline CDR1 reads MDHEN; CDR2 reads SYDVKM. V gave up 4 bases and J gave up 3 bases, with 10 bases separating them. The CDR3 is 13 amino acids. CDR3 amino acids: CASSWDTNYEQYF. The CDR3 coding sequence is TGTGCCAGCAGTTGGGACACCAACTACGAGCAGTACTTC.

J is TRBJ2-5 and V is TRBV19, with 7 bases aligning to TRBD2. This CDR3 region has 14 residues. CDR1 LNHDA and CDR2 SQIVND come from the germline V gene (reference sequence). J gave up 5 bases and V 4 bases, and 7 bases lay outside the gene matches. DNA of the CDR3: TGTGCCAGTAGTAGCCGCGGGGGATTGGAGACCCAGTACTTC. Its protein product is CASSSRGGLETQYF.